This TCR beta chain stems from a study of T-cell memory formation after mild COVID-19. TCRdb re-called the 5' RACE reads with MiXCR, one entry per CDR3 protein. The table lists 180,000 or so distinct CDR3 sequences, around 10% of them singletons. The specimen sequenced was PBMCs or a T cell subset sorted from them (not recorded which). The TCR comes from a man between 18 and 35 years old who had mild COVID-19 (a few samples of this study predate the infection). Cell type and time point are not known.

CDR3 sequence (DNA): TGTGCCAGTGATGCCAATTACAATCAGCCCCAGCATTTT. It is translated as CASDANYNQPQHF. V and J are TRBV19 and TRBJ1-5; no definite D call. V dropped 8 bases and J dropped 3 bases, with 11 bases sitting between them. From germline, CDR1 is LNHDA and CDR2 SQIVND (reference sequence). The CDR3 spans 13 residues.